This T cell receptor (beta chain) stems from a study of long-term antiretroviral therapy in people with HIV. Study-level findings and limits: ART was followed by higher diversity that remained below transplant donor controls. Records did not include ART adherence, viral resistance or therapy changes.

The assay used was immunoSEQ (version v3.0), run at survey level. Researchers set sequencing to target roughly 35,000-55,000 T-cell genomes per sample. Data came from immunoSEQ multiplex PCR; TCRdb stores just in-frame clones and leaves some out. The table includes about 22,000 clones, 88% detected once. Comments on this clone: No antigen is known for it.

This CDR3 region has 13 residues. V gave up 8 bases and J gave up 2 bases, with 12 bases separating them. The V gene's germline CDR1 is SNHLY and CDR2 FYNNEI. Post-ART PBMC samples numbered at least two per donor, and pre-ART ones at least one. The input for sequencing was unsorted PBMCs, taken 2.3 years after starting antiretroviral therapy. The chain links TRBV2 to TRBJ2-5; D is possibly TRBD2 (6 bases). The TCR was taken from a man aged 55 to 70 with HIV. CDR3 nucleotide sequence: TGTGCCAGCTTGGGACGGGAGCAAGAGACCCAGTACTTC. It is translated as CASLGREQETQYF.